A single sample is the source of the 16 T cell receptor beta chains below, sequenced in a study of shared clonotypes between healthy human individuals. The assay was immunoSEQ multiplex PCR, and TCRdb's table has in-frame clones only and misses some. The sample carries 2 million to 3 million clones, around 90% recorded once. The source material was naive CD4+ T cells sorted from blood. The subset: CD45RA+ positively selected. These receptors all stem from a man between 18 and 29 years old in good health.

This rearrangement joins TRBV19 to TRBJ2-4; perhaps TRBD1 as D (5 bases). V lost 9 bases and J 0 bases, leaving 18 bases between the germline ends. Germline-derived CDR1 and CDR2 are LNHDA and SQIVND (reference sequence). This CDR3 spans 16 amino acids. The CDR3: CASNLRRAGAKNIQYF. CDR3 DNA: TGTGCCAGCAACCTTCGCAGGGCAGGAGCCAAAAACATTCAGTACTTC.

The rearrangement uses TRBV7-3 and TRBJ2-1, with a weak D call TRBD2 (7 bases). Germline CDR1 reads SGHTA; CDR2 reads FQGTGA. The CDR3 contains 14 residues. V gave up 3 bases and J gave up 7 bases, with 13 bases separating them. CDR3: CASSLEGGPNEQFF. The CDR3 coding sequence is TGTGCCAGCAGCTTGGAGGGGGGGCCGAATGAGCAGTTCTTC.

The chain is built from TRBV6-6 and TRBJ2-1; TRBD2 might be the D (5 bases). This CDR3 comprises 13 residues. Per germline, CDR1 MNHNY and CDR2 SVGAGI (reference sequence). Trimming cost V 0 bases and J 7 bases, with 7 bases left between them. The CDR3 bases are TGTGCCAGCAGTTACTCCTCGGGGAATGAGCAGTTCTTC. As protein: CASSYSSGNEQFF.

This chain links TRBV7-8 with TRBJ1-1; tentatively, D is TRBD1 (6 bases). The germline V gene encodes CDR1 SGHVS and CDR2 FQNEAQ. This CDR3 comprises 13 residues. Trimming removed 2 bases at V and 4 bases at J, with 8 bases between. The chain's CDR3 is CASSLRGATEAFF. CDR3 sequence (DNA): TGTGCCAGCAGCTTAAGGGGGGCCACTGAAGCTTTCTTT.

As DNA, the CDR3 is TGTGCCAGCAGCTTGGGATTTGAAGGGACCTCTGGAAACACCATATATTTT. Residues: CASSLGFEGTSGNTIYF. J is TRBJ1-3 and V is TRBV7-8; a possible D gene is TRBD1 (5 bases). Germline V gene data show CDR1 as SGHVS and CDR2 as FQNEAQ. CDR3 length equals 17 residues. V was trimmed by 3 bases and J by 0 bases, leaving 15 bases between them.

This clone was counted a single time. The rearrangement joins TRBV9 to TRBJ2-1; 8 positions match TRBD1. The CDR3 covers 15 residues. Trimming at V came to 4 bases and at J to 4 bases, leaving 7 bases not matched to a gene. Germline V gives CDR1 SGDLS, CDR2 YYNGEE. The CDR3 loop reads CASSLRDRSYNEQFF. The CDR3 nucleotides read TGTGCCAGCAGCTTACGGGACAGGTCTTACAATGAGCAGTTCTTC.

The V gene is TRBV7-9, the J gene TRBJ1-6; D may be TRBD1 (6 bases). V was trimmed by 4 bases and J by 3 bases, leaving 10 bases between them. The CDR3 contains 15 residues. Germline CDR1 and CDR2: SEHNR and FQNEAQ (reference sequence). Here the CDR3 reads CASSSNRDYNSPLHF. The DNA of the CDR3 is TGTGCCAGCAGCTCCAACAGGGACTATAATTCACCCCTCCACTTT.

This chain links TRBV5-1 with TRBJ2-1; D call uncertain. Germline CDR1 SGHRS, CDR2 YFSETQ. The CDR3 loop spans 15 amino acids. V was trimmed by 0 bases and J by 5 bases, leaving 12 bases between them. The CDR3 reads CASSLVRLGHNEQFF. The CDR3 bases are TGCGCCAGCAGCTTGGTTCGGCTAGGCCACAATGAGCAGTTCTTC.

This chain joins TRBV11-2 and TRBJ1-2; D perhaps matches TRBD1 (6 bases). CDR1 and CDR2 from the germline V gene are SGHAT and FQNNGV. The V and J ends lost 3 bases and 8 bases respectively, with 13 bases between them. There are 13 residues in the CDR3. CDR3 bases: TGTGCCAGCAGCTTGGCAGGGGTAAACGGCTACACCTTC. As protein: CASSLAGVNGYTF.

The V and J genes are TRBV5-1 and TRBJ2-3; either TRBD1 or TRBD2 may fit D (6 bases each). The V gene's germline CDR1 is SGHRS and CDR2 YFSETQ. V was clipped by 4 bases and J by 2 bases, with 14 bases between them. The CDR3 consists of 15 residues. The CDR3 loop reads CASSPGAYATDTQYF. As DNA, the CDR3 is TGCGCCAGCAGCCCGGGGGCCTATGCCACAGATACGCAGTATTTT. Full variable domain (outside the CDR3, taken from reference TRBV5-1 and TRBJ2-3): KAGVTQTPRYLIKTRGQQVTLSCSPISGHRSVSWYQQTPGQGLQFLFEYFSETQRNKGNFPGRFSGRQFSNSRSEMNVSTLELGDSALYLCASSPGAYATDTQYFGPGTRLTVL.

The J gene is TRBJ2-7, the V gene TRBV4-2, with D possibly being TRBD1 (7 bases). The CDR3 length is 13 residues. CDR1 LGHNA and CDR2 YNFKEQ come from the germline V gene. With 5 bases removed from V and 3 bases from J, the gap between germline ends came to 11 bases. The CDR3 DNA reads as TGTGCCAGCAGCGGAGGGGGCCTCTACGAGCAGTACTTC. Protein: CASSGGGLYEQYF.

The V call is TRBV7-9, the J call TRBJ2-7, with a tentative D call TRBD2 (6 bases). The CDR3 is 15 residues long. Germline assignment: CDR1 SEHNR and CDR2 FQNEAQ (reference sequence). V lost 3 bases to trimming and J lost 9 bases, with 21 bases between them. The CDR3 region is CASSFRLTSIGVQYF. CDR3 nucleotides: TGTGCCAGCAGCTTTCGATTGACTAGTATTGGGGTGCAGTACTTC.

This chain joins TRBV15 and TRBJ1-2; a weak D match, TRBD1 (5 bases). The CDR3 contains 15 residues. In germline, CDR1 is LNHNV, CDR2 YYDKDF (reference sequence). V dropped 4 bases and J dropped 11 bases, with 23 bases sitting between them. The CDR3 region is CATSISRTPNIGYTF. CDR3 DNA: TGTGCCACCAGCATATCCCGGACACCCAACATTGGATACACCTTC.

The chain recombines TRBV7-2 with TRBJ2-1; 11 bases are shared with TRBD2. With V trimmed by 4 bases and J by 10 bases, 9 bases remained unmatched. CDR1 and CDR2 from the germline V gene are SGHTA and FQGNSA. This CDR3 region has 15 residues. The CDR3 loop reads CASSSQLAGAGEQFF. The CDR3 bases are TGTGCCAGCAGCTCCCAACTAGCGGGAGCTGGCGAGCAGTTCTTC.

V and J are TRBV6-5 and TRBJ1-3, with 7 bases lining up with TRBD1. J gave up 3 bases and V 6 bases, and 5 bases lay outside the gene matches. The CDR3 sequence is 14 residues long. The germline CDR1 and CDR2 sequences are MNHEY and SVGAGI. The CDR3 is CASSRQGNGNTIYF. The CDR3 DNA reads TGTGCCAGCAGCCGACAGGGAAATGGAAACACCATATATTTT.

Concerning this clone itself: Different DNA sequences within this sample yield the same CDR3. The rearrangement uses TRBV5-1 and TRBJ1-1, with no clear D. CDR1 and CDR2 from the germline V gene are SGHRS and YFSETQ. V was pared by 3 bases and J by 0 bases, with 6 bases between. The CDR3 consists of 13 residues. The CDR3 region has the DNA TGCGCCAGCAGCTCAGAGTTGAACACTGAAGCTTTCTTT. Amino acids: CASSSELNTEAFF.